What follows are 11 T cell receptor beta chains derived from one specimen sequenced in a study of neurological immune-mediated disorders. Each CDR3 protein gets one entry after TCRdb re-called the 5' RACE reads with MiXCR. There are 65,000 to 80,000 distinct CDR3 sequences in the sample; roughly 4.5% occur only once, and around 2.2% lies in the top ten. The material sequenced was PBMCs. These receptors were taken from a woman between 65 and 79 years old with multiple sclerosis.

This clonotype has a count of ten or more. V gene TRBV5-6 combines with J gene TRBJ1-2; D might be TRBD1 (6 bases). The germline V gene has CDR1 SGHDT and CDR2 YYEEEE. Trimming stripped 0 bases from V and 7 bases from J, with 7 bases between. The CDR3 runs to 12 residues. CDR3 residues: CASSLDRVGYTF. CDR3 DNA sequence: TGTGCCAGCAGCTTGGACAGGGTTGGCTACACCTTC.

V usage is TRBV7-6 and J usage is TRBJ1-1; D call uncertain. Germline V gene sequence: CDR1 SGHVS, CDR2 FNYEAQ. This CDR3 contains 10 residues. The ends were cut back, 11 bases at V and 5 bases at J, with 9 bases in the middle. The CDR3 is CAWRDTEAFF. The CDR3 coding sequence is TGTGCCTGGAGGGATACTGAAGCTTTCTTT.

The table lists this clonotype with many counts. CDR3 nucleotide sequence: TGTGCCAGCCAGGGCTCCTCTCGGGACCTCCACTTT. Translating it yields CASQGSSRDLHF. This sequence joins TRBV2 and TRBJ1-6, with D perhaps TRBD1 (5 bases). Germline assignment: CDR1 SNHLY and CDR2 FYNNEI. The CDR3 sequence is 12 residues long. Trimming left V 8 bases short and J 15 bases short, with 17 bases between.

As to this clonotype: Given a much more abundant clone one base away, this may be a read error. The gene calls are TRBV7-2 and TRBJ2-5; possibly TRBD1 or TRBD2 for D (5 bases each). Germline lookup yields CDR1 SGHTA and CDR2 FQGNSA. The CDR3 extends over 12 amino acids. Trimming cost V 1 base and J 13 bases, with 13 bases left between them. CDR3 DNA: TGTGCCAGCAGCTTAGTGGGGGAATTGAGGTACTTC. Protein sequence: CASSLVGELRYF.

This clonotype was found many times. The gene calls are TRBV5-1 and TRBJ2-1; 7 bases map to TRBD1. The V gene's germline CDR1 is SGHRS and CDR2 YFSETQ. The CDR3 has 15 residues. With V trimmed by 0 bases and J by 3 bases, 3 bases remained unmatched. This CDR3 reads CASSLEGANYNEQFF. The CDR3 DNA is TGCGCCAGCAGCTTGGAGGGGGCGAACTACAATGAGCAGTTCTTC.

This clonotype has a count of ten or more. The chain uses TRBV12-3 or TRBV12-4 and TRBJ2-5; 10 nucleotides align to TRBD2. The CDR3 has 16 residues. The trim removed 7 bases at V and 1 base at J, leaving 9 bases unmatched. DNA of the CDR3: TGTGCCAGCACCCGAGCGGGAGGGCCGGTCCAAGAGACCCAGTACTTC. Amino acid sequence: CASTRAGGPVQETQYF.

This clonotype came up many times. V usage is TRBV20-1 and J usage is TRBJ1-2, with 10 bases matching TRBD1. With 0 bases clipped from V and 3 bases from J, the junction kept 4 bases outside the gene matches. This CDR3 is 15 amino acids long. Germline CDR1 DFQATT, CDR2 SNEGSKA (reference sequence). CDR3 loop: CSARDLGTGDYGYTF. In nucleotides, the CDR3 is TGCAGTGCTAGAGATTTGGGGACAGGGGACTATGGCTACACCTTC.

This clonotype was counted at least ten times. The chain uses TRBV6-5 and TRBJ2-2; TRBD2 agrees at 8 bases. Trimming at V came to 6 bases and at J to 2 bases, leaving 8 bases not matched to a gene. Germline loops: CDR1 MNHEY, CDR2 SVGAGI. The CDR3 sequence is 16 residues long. This chain's CDR3 is CASRRGSGANTGELFF. The CDR3 coding sequence is TGTGCCAGCAGACGGGGTAGCGGGGCTAACACCGGGGAGCTGTTTTTT.

This clonotype was recorded many times. This rearrangement joins TRBV12-3 or TRBV12-4 to TRBJ1-5; D might be TRBD1 (6 bases). CDR3 size: 15 residues. V lost 4 bases to trimming and J lost 6 bases, with 16 bases between them. As DNA, the CDR3 is TGTGCCAGCAGTTGGACTAAAGGGGGGCGTCAGCCCCAGCATTTT. This encodes CASSWTKGGRQPQHF.

This chain links TRBV20-1 with TRBJ2-1; TRBD2 matches at 15 bases. The CDR3 sequence is 20 residues long. The trim removed 3 bases at V and 7 bases at J, leaving 19 bases unmatched. Germline CDR1 and CDR2: DFQATT and SNEGSKA (reference sequence). The CDR3 DNA follows: TGCAGTGCTAGCGGACCCGGGGGGCAGGGACTAGCGGGAGGTCGGAATGAGCAGTTCTTC. It is translated as CSASGPGGQGLAGGRNEQFF.

This clonotype has more than one count but fewer than ten. The V call is TRBV7-7, the J call TRBJ2-3, with 7 bases aligning to TRBD1. After removal of 5 bases from V and 4 bases from J, the junction contained 3 bases not matched to a gene. From germline, CDR1 is SSHAT and CDR2 FNYEAQ (reference sequence). The CDR3 has 13 amino acids. CDR3: CASSPGGPDTQYF. The CDR3 region has the DNA TGTGCCAGCAGCCCAGGGGGTCCAGATACGCAGTATTTT.